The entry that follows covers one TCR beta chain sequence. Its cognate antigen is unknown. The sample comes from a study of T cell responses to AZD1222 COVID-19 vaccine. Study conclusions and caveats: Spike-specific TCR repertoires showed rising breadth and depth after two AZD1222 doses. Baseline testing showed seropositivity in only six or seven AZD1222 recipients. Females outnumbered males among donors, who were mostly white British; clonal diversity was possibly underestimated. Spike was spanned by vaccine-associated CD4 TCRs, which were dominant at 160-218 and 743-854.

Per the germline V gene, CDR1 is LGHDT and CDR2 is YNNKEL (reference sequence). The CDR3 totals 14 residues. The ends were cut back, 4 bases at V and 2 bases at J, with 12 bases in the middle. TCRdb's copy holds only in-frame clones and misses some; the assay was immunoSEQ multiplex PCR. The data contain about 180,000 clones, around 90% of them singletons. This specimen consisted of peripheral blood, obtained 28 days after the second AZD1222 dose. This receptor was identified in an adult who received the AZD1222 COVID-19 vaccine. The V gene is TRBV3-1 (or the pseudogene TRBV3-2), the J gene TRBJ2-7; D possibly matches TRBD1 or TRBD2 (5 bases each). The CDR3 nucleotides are TGTGCCAGCAGCCGAGGGGCAGGCACCTACGAGCAGTACTTC. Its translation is CASSRGAGTYEQYF.